The 26 T cell receptor beta chains in this list originate from one sample, sequenced in a study of cytomegalovirus exposure and HLA in healthy donors. The PCR made use of 60 Vbeta and 13 Jbeta primers. The table came from immunoSEQ multiplex PCR; TCRdb's copy has only in-frame clones and leaves some out. The profile shows about 140,000 clones, roughly 77% of them singletons. The sample consisted of PBMCs. Source of these receptors: a woman between 25 and 40 years old in good health and CMV-seronegative.

In its sample, this clone was seen once. V gene TRBV28 combines with J gene TRBJ1-1; perhaps TRBD1 as D (5 bases). Trimming stripped 3 bases from V and 4 bases from J, with 15 bases between. This CDR3 spans 15 amino acids. Germline V gene lookup returns CDR1 MDHEN and CDR2 SYDVKM. The CDR3, as DNA: TGTGCCAGCAGTTTGGTCGGACAAGCTGTCACTGAAGCTTTCTTT. Its protein is CASSLVGQAVTEAFF.

The chain uses TRBV6-1 and TRBJ2-3, with a tentative D call TRBD1 (6 bases). Trimming removed 7 bases at V and 3 bases at J, with 11 bases between. This CDR3 contains 13 residues. Germline V gene sequence: CDR1 MNHNS, CDR2 SASEGT. The CDR3 nucleotides read TGTGCCAGCACAGACACAGGGACAGATACGCAGTATTTT. This codes for CASTDTGTDTQYF.

The CDR3 DNA reads TGTGCCAGCAGTTCGGGACTAGCGGAACGCACAGATACGCAGTATTTT. It translates to CASSSGLAERTDTQYF. The chain combines TRBV28 with TRBJ2-3, with 11 bases lining up with TRBD2. V trimming: 4 bases; J trimming: 1 base; junction bases outside the gene matches: 4. The CDR3 covers 16 residues. Germline-derived CDR1 and CDR2 are MDHEN and SYDVKM.

This clone was found a few times. The gene calls are TRBV27 and TRBJ1-3; D call uncertain. Germline CDR1 is MNHEY and CDR2 is SMNVEV (reference sequence). Trimming pared 5 bases from V and 0 bases from J, leaving 8 bases between. CDR3 length equals 14 residues. The CDR3 DNA sequence: TGTGCCAGCAGTGTAACCAGCTCTGGAAACACCATATATTTT. Its protein product is CASSVTSSGNTIYF.

The J gene is TRBJ2-7, the V gene TRBV30, with D maybe TRBD2 (7 bases). The germline V and J ends were trimmed by 0 bases and 7 bases, with 13 bases remaining between them. CDR3 length: 13 residues. Germline V gives CDR1 GTSNPN, CDR2 SVGIG (reference sequence). The CDR3 sequence is CAWSVGGLREQYV. In nucleotides, the CDR3 is TGTGCCTGGAGTGTCGGGGGGCTGAGGGAGCAGTACGTC.

This clone has just a few counts. The rearrangement links TRBV29-1 to TRBJ1-2, with 9 positions matching TRBD1. CDR1 is SQVTM and CDR2 is ANQGSEA in the germline V gene. This CDR3 comprises 11 residues. The junction had 2 bases not matched to a gene; V was cut back by 6 bases and J by 6 bases. The CDR3 sequence is CSVGQGHGYTF. CDR3 coding DNA: TGCAGCGTGGGACAGGGACATGGCTACACCTTC.

This clone occurred a few times. This chain links TRBV7-9 with TRBJ2-1, with 7 bases identical to TRBD2. The V gene end was trimmed by 8 bases and the J gene end by 5 bases; junction bases not matched to a gene: 12. The CDR3 consists of 15 residues. From germline, CDR1 is SEHNR and CDR2 FQNEAQ (reference sequence). The CDR3 bases are TGTGCCAGCCCCGATGGGCTAGCGGAGAACAATGAGCAGTTCTTC. Translating it yields CASPDGLAENNEQFF.

This clone was picked up one time. This rearrangement joins TRBV9 to TRBJ1-1; D perhaps matches TRBD1 (6 bases). Trimming took off 6 bases at V and 5 bases at J, with 17 bases between the two ends. CDR3 length equals 14 residues. Germline CDR1 is SGDLS and CDR2 is YYNGEE. CDR3 sequence: CASTPGGGRTEAFF. CDR3 DNA sequence: TGTGCCAGCACGCCTGGGGGCGGGCGAACTGAAGCTTTCTTT.

The rearrangement joins TRBV11-2 to TRBJ2-5, with a tentative D call TRBD1 (6 bases). Trimming cost V 6 bases and J 2 bases, with 16 bases left between them. This CDR3 has 15 amino acids. The germline V gene encodes CDR1 SGHAT and CDR2 FQNNGV. The CDR3 sequence is CASRSTTGSQETQYF. The CDR3 nucleotides are TGTGCCAGCAGATCGACGACAGGCTCTCAAGAGACCCAGTACTTC.

This CDR3 is CASSEERTGIDEQFF. As DNA, the CDR3 is TGTGCCAGCAGTGAAGAGAGGACAGGGATCGATGAGCAGTTCTTC. The rearrangement uses TRBV25-1 and TRBJ2-1; TRBD1 aligns across 8 bases. V trimming: 2 bases; J trimming: 8 bases; junction bases outside the gene matches: 8. Germline V gives CDR1 MGHDK, CDR2 SYGVNS. This CDR3 spans 15 amino acids. Full variable domain (missing parts from reference TRBV25-1 and TRBJ2-1): EADIYQTPRYLVIGTGKKITLECSQTMGHDKMYWYQQDPGMELHLIHYSYGVNSTEKGDLSSESTVSRIRTEHFPLTLESARPSHTSQYLCASSEERTGIDEQFFGPGTRLTVL.

This clone was seen a handful of times. The V gene is TRBV19, the J gene TRBJ1-1; D remains ambiguous. Per the germline V gene, CDR1 is LNHDA and CDR2 is SQIVND (reference sequence). The length of the CDR3 is 12 residues. Trimming removed 7 bases from V and 4 bases from J, with 10 bases in between. The CDR3 DNA reads TGTGCCAGTAATAAAGGCGGCACTGAAGCTTTCTTT. Amino acid sequence: CASNKGGTEAFF.

V gene TRBV7-2 combines with J gene TRBJ2-1, with a weak D call TRBD2 (5 bases). Trimming took 2 bases from V and 10 from J, leaving 15 bases between them. The CDR3 contains 14 residues. Germline-derived CDR1 and CDR2 are SGHTA and FQGNSA. The DNA of the CDR3 is TGTGCCAGCAGCTTATCTCTGGGGAGAAACGAGCAGTTCTTC. This sequence encodes CASSLSLGRNEQFF.

The chain carries TRBV18 and TRBJ1-2; 7 bases line up with TRBD1. Trimming took 4 bases from V and 8 from J; bases not matched to a gene: 4. Germline V gives CDR1 KGHSH, CDR2 LQKENI. The CDR3 is 12 amino acids. The CDR3 loop reads CASSLKTGGYTF. In DNA, the CDR3 is TGTGCCAGCTCACTAAAGACAGGGGGCTACACCTTC.

About this clone: The junction does not match germline at one end; this may be a read error. The chain combines TRBV29-1 with TRBJ2-1, with 9 bases matching TRBD2. Germline CDR1 SQVTM, CDR2 ANQGSEA. This CDR3 spans 14 amino acids. The CDR3 loop is CSVGAGGAYNEQFF. CDR3 DNA sequence: TGCAGCGTTGGGGCGGGGGGGGCCTATAATGAGCAGTTCTTC.

The rearrangement uses TRBV7-3 and TRBJ2-5; TRBD2 is a possible D gene (6 bases). The DNA end is more similar to TRBJ2-7, so the J call may be wrong. There are 14 residues in the CDR3. Germline lookup yields CDR1 SGHTA and CDR2 FQGTGA. The CDR3 region has the DNA TGTGCCAGCAGCTTGGGCGGGGCCTCCTACGAGCAGTACTTC. It translates to CASSLGGASYEQYF.

This chain connects TRBV5-1 to TRBJ1-1, with D uncertain. V lost 1 base, J lost 1 base, and 14 bases lay in between. The CDR3 is made up of 16 amino acids. Germline-derived CDR1 and CDR2 are SGHRS and YFSETQ. Written as DNA, the CDR3 is TGCGCCAGCAGCTTGAGAGGGTCGGGTTCGAACACTGAAGCTTTCTTT. It translates to CASSLRGSGSNTEAFF.

The chain recombines TRBV10-3 with TRBJ2-3; possible D gene TRBD2, 5 bases. CDR3 size: 14 residues. Germline CDR1 ENHRY, CDR2 SYGVKD. Between the trimmed V and J ends, which lost 9 bases and 0 bases, there was a span of 13 bases. The CDR3 here is CAIGSLRSTDTQYF. The CDR3 bases are TGTGCCATTGGGAGCCTCAGAAGCACAGATACGCAGTATTTT.

V usage is TRBV27 and J usage is TRBJ1-6; TRBD1 matches 12 bases. Germline trimming cut 5 bases from V and 10 bases from J; bases unmatched to any gene: 6. CDR1 MNHEY and CDR2 SMNVEV come from the germline V gene (reference sequence). CDR3 length equals 15 residues. The CDR3 reads CASSPGTGGRSPLHF. CDR3 sequence (DNA): TGTGCCAGCAGTCCCGGGACAGGGGGCCGATCACCCCTCCACTTT.

Only a few counts were recorded for this clone. The J gene is TRBJ1-4, the V gene TRBV5-1; TRBD1 is a possible D gene (6 bases). V was shortened by 7 bases and J by 6 bases, with 13 bases between the two germline ends. The CDR3 sequence is 13 residues long. Germline V lookup: CDR1 SGHRS, CDR2 YFSETQ. CDR3 sequence (DNA): TGCGCCAGCCGAACAGGGACGGATGAAAAACTGTTTTTT. Protein: CASRTGTDEKLFF.

The chain joins TRBV10-2 to TRBJ2-3; 7 bases line up with TRBD2. J gave up 2 bases and V 7 bases, and 6 bases lay outside the gene matches. Per germline, CDR1 WSHSY and CDR2 SAAADI. This CDR3 region has 14 residues. CDR3 sequence (DNA): TGCGCCAGCAACGAAGCGGGGCACACAGATACGCAGTATTTT. Protein: CASNEAGHTDTQYF.

Remarks on this clone: The junction shows a germline mismatch at one end, possibly a read error. Written as DNA, the CDR3 is TGTGCCAGCAGGTTATCGGGTCCTGGCTACACCTTC. It is translated as CASRLSGPGYTF. The chain has TRBV28 and TRBJ1-2; D unclear. The CDR3 length is 12 residues. The germline gives CDR1 MDHEN, CDR2 SYDVKM.

The J gene is TRBJ2-1, the V gene TRBV7-3; 13 bases fit TRBD2. Germline V gene sequence: CDR1 SGHTA, CDR2 FQGTGA. J lost 6 bases, V lost 3 bases, and 5 bases had no gene match. CDR3 length: 16 residues. The CDR3 is CASSLWTSGSINEQFF. The CDR3 DNA reads as TGTGCCAGCAGCTTGTGGACTAGCGGGAGTATCAATGAGCAGTTCTTC.

This clone was seen only a few times. This chain connects TRBV5-1 to TRBJ2-5, with TRBD2 as a possible D gene (6 bases). CDR3 length: 14 amino acids. The V and J ends lost 4 bases and 4 bases respectively, with 14 bases between them. Germline V CDR1 and CDR2: SGHRS, YFSETQ. In nucleotides, the CDR3 is TGCGCCAGCAGCCTCCTAGGAGCGGGAGAGACCCAGTACTTC. Translated, it gives CASSLLGAGETQYF.

This chain uses TRBV11-2 with TRBJ2-7; 7 bases fit TRBD2. Germline CDR1 is SGHAT and CDR2 is FQNNGV. The CDR3 is made up of 15 amino acids. Trimming cost V 4 bases and J 3 bases; bases outside gene matches: 9. CDR3 DNA: TGTGCCAGCAGCTCCCAGGGAGGGCTTAACTACGAGCAGTACTTC. Amino acids: CASSSQGGLNYEQYF.

V usage is TRBV18 and J usage is TRBJ1-1, with D unresolved. CDR3 size: 15 residues. Germline lookup yields CDR1 KGHSH and CDR2 LQKENI. V was trimmed by 3 bases and J by 5 bases, leaving 16 bases between them. The DNA of the CDR3 is TGTGCCAGCTCACCTCGGGAGTCCCCCGGGACTGAAGCTTTCTTT. It codes for CASSPRESPGTEAFF.

This sequence joins TRBV14 and TRBJ1-2, with TRBD1 as a possible D gene (6 bases). V dropped 6 bases and J dropped 6 bases, with 14 bases sitting between them. Germline CDR1 and CDR2: SGHDN and FVKESK. The CDR3 is 13 residues long. The CDR3 sequence: CASSQSGVHGYTF. CDR3 DNA sequence: TGTGCCAGCAGTCAGTCAGGGGTCCATGGCTACACCTTC.